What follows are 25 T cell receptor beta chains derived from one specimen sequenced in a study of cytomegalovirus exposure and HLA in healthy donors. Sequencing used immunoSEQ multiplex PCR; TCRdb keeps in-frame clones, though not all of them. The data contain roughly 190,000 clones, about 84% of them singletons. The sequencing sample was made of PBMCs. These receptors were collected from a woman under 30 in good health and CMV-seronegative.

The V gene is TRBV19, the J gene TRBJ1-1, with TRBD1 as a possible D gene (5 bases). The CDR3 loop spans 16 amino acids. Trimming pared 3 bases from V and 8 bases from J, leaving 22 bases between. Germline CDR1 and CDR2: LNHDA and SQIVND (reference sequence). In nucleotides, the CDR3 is TGTGCCAGTAGTATCGCACTCGGGGGTACGACTGGAGAAGCTTTCTTT. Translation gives CASSIALGGTTGEAFF. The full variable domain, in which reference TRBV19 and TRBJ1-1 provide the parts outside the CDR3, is DGGITQSPKYLFRKEGQNVTLSCEQNLNHDAMYWYRQDPGQGLRLIYYSQIVNDFQKGDIAEGYSVSREKKESFPLTVTSAQKNPTAFYLCASSIALGGTTGEAFFGQGTRLTVV.

As DNA, the CDR3 is TGTGCCAGTAGTATAGAGGGGGGGAGGAACACTGAAGCTTTCTTT. This codes for CASSIEGGRNTEAFF. The chain combines TRBV19 with TRBJ1-1; tentatively, D is TRBD1 (5 bases). Looked up from germline, CDR1 is LNHDA and CDR2 is SQIVND (reference sequence). V was trimmed by 0 bases and J by 1 base, leaving 9 bases between them. The CDR3 runs 15 residues.

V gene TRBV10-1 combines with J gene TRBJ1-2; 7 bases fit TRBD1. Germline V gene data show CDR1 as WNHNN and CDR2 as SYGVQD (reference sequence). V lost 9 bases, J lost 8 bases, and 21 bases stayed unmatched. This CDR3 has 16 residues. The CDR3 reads CARNLGQACADLGYTF. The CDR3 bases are TGCGCCAGAAACCTAGGACAGGCCTGCGCCGATCTGGGCTACACCTTC.

The CDR3 nucleotides read TGTGCCAGCAGCTCCGAGGGCCGACGGGACTATGGCTACACCTTC. Protein sequence: CASSSEGRRDYGYTF. The chain has TRBV7-9 and TRBJ1-2; D is ambiguous. The CDR3 consists of 15 residues. Per the germline V gene, CDR1 is SEHNR and CDR2 is FQNEAQ (reference sequence). The V end was cut by 4 bases, the J end by 3 bases, with 15 bases between.

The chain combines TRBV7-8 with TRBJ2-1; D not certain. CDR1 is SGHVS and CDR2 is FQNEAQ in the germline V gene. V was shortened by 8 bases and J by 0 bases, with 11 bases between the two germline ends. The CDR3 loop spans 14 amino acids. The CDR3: CASRSLGSYNEQFF. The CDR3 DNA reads TGTGCCAGCCGCTCCCTCGGCTCCTACAATGAGCAGTTCTTC.

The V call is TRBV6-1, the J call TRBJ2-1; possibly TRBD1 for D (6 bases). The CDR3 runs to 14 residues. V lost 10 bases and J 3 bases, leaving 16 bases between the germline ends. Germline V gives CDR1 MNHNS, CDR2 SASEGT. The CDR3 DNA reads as TGTGCCATCAGGGGCATAGGGGTCTACAATGAGCAGTTCTTC. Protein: CAIRGIGVYNEQFF.

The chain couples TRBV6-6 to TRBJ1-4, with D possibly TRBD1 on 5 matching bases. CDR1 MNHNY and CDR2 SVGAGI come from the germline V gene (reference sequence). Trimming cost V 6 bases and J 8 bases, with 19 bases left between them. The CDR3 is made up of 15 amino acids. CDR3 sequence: CASSPASGKQEKLFF. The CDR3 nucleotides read TGTGCCAGCAGCCCTGCCTCAGGGAAGCAGGAAAAACTGTTTTTT.

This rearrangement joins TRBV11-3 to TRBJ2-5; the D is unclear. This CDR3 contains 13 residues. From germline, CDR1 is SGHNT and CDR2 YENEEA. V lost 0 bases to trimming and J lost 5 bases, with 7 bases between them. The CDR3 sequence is CASSLESDETQYF. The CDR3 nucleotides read TGTGCCAGCAGCTTAGAGTCAGATGAGACCCAGTACTTC.

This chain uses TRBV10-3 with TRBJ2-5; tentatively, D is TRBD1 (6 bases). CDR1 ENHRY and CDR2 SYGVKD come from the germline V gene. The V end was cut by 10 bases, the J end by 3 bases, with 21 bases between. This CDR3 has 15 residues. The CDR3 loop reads CATSSPLQGKETQYF. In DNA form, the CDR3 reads TGTGCCACCTCCTCGCCGTTACAGGGTAAAGAGACCCAGTACTTC.

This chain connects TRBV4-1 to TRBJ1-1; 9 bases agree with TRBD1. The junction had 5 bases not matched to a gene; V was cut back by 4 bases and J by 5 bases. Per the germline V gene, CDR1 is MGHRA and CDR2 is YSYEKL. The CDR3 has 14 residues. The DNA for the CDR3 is TGCGCCAGCAGCCTAACGACAGGGGGAACTGAAGCTTTCTTT. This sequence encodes CASSLTTGGTEAFF.

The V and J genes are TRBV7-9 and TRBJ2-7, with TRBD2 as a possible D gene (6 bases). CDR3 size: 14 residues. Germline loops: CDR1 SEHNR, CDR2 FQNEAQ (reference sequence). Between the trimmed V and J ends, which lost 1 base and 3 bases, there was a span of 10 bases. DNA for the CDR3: TGTGCCAGCAGCTTAGTGCGGGGAGGCTACGAGCAGTACTTC. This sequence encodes CASSLVRGGYEQYF.

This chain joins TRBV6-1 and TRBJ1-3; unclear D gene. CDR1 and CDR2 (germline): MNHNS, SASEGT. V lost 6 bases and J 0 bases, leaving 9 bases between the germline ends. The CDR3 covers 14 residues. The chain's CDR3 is CASRATRSGNTIYF. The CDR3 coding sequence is TGTGCCAGCAGAGCGACGCGCTCTGGAAACACCATATATTTT.

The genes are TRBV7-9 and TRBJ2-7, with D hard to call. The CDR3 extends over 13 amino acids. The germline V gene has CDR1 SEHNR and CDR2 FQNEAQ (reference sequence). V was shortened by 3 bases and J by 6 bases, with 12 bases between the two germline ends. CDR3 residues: CASSFVGSFEQYF. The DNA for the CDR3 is TGTGCCAGCAGCTTCGTTGGTAGCTTCGAGCAGTACTTC.

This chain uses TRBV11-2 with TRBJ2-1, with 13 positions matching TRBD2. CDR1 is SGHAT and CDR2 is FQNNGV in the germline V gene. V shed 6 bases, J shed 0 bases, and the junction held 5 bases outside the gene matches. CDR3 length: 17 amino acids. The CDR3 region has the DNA TGTGCCAGCAGAATTGGGACTAGCGGGACCTCCTACAATGAGCAGTTCTTC. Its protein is CASRIGTSGTSYNEQFF.

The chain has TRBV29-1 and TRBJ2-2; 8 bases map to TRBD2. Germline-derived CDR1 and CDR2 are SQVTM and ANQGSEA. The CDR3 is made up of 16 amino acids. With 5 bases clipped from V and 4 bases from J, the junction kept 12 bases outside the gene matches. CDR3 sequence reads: CSVLSAGGHGTGELFF. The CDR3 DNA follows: TGCAGCGTTCTCTCGGCGGGGGGCCATGGCACCGGGGAGCTGTTTTTT.

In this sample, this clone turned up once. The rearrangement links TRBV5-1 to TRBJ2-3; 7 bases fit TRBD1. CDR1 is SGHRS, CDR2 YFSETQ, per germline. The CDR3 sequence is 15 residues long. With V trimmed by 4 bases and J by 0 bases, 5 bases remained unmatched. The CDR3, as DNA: TGCGCCAGCAGCCCCCAGGGGGATAGCACAGATACGCAGTATTTT. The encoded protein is CASSPQGDSTDTQYF. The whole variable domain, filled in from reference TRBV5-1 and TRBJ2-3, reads KAGVTQTPRYLIKTRGQQVTLSCSPISGHRSVSWYQQTPGQGLQFLFEYFSETQRNKGNFPGRFSGRQFSNSRSEMNVSTLELGDSALYLCASSPQGDSTDTQYFGPGTRLTVL.

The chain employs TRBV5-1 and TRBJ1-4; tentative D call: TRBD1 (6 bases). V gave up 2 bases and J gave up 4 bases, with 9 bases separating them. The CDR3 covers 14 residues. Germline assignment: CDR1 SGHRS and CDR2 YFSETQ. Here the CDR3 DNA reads TGCGCCAGCAGCTTCGGACAGAATAATGAAAAACTGTTTTTT. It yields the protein CASSFGQNNEKLFF.

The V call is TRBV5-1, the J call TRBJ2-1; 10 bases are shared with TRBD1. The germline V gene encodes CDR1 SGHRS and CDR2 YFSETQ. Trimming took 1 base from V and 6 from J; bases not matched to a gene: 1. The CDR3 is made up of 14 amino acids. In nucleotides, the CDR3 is TGCGCCAGCAGCTTGAGGACAGGGGGCAATGAGCAGTTCTTC. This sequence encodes CASSLRTGGNEQFF.

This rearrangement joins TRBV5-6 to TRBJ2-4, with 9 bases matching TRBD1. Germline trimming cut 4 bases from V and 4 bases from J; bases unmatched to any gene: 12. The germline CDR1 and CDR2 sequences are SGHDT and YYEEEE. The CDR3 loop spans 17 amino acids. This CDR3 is CASSPKVGGQGKNIQYF. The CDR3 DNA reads TGTGCCAGCAGCCCAAAGGTAGGAGGACAGGGGAAAAACATTCAGTACTTC.

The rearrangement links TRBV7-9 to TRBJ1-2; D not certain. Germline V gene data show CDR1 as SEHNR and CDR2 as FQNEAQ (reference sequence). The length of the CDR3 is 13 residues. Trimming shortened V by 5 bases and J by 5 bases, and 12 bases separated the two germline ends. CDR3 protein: CASSPPGIYGYTF. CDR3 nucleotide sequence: TGTGCCAGCAGCCCCCCGGGGATTTATGGCTACACCTTC.

In nucleotides, the CDR3 is TGTGCCAGCAGCGGAACCCCGCAGGGGTTTGGAAACACCATATATTTT. This gives the protein CASSGTPQGFGNTIYF. The chain has TRBV9 and TRBJ1-3; TRBD1 might be the D (6 bases). CDR3 size: 16 residues. Trimming left V 3 bases short and J 3 bases short, with 16 bases between. Germline V gene lookup returns CDR1 SGDLS and CDR2 YYNGEE.

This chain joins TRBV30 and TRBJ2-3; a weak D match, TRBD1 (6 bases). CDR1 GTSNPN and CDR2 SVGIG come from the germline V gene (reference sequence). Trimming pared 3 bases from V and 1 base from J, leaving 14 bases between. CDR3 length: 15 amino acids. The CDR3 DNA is TGTGCCTGGAGCCAAGGGGGTGGCGGCACAGATACGCAGTATTTT. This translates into CAWSQGGGGTDTQYF.

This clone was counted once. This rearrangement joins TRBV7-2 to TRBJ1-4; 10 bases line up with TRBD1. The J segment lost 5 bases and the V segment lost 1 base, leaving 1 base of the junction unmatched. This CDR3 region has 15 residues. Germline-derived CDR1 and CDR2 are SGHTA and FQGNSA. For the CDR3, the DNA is TGTGCCAGCAGCTTAGGACAGGGGGCAAATGAAAAACTGTTTTTT. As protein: CASSLGQGANEKLFF.

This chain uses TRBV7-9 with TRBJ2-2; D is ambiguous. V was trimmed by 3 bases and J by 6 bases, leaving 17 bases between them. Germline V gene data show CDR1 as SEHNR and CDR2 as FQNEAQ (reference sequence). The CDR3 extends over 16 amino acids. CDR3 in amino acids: CASSFLSFLQAGELFF. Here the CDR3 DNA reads TGTGCCAGCAGCTTTCTGTCATTCCTTCAGGCCGGGGAGCTGTTTTTT.

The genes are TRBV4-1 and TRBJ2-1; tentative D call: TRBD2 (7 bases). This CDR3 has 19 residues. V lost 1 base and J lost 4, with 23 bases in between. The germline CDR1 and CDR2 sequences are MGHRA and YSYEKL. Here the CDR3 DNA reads TGCGCCAGCAGCCAAGTAAGGTTGCGGGGGCGGGCGTTTTACAATGAGCAGTTCTTC. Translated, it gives CASSQVRLRGRAFYNEQFF.